The present T cell receptor beta chain was sequenced within a study of blood T cell repertoires in COVID-19. The data were produced by immunoSEQ multiplex PCR, yet TCRdb's version contains in-frame clones alone and is incomplete. Among around 130,000 clones listed, roughly 85% were seen once. The ends were cut back, 2 bases at V and 1 base at J, with 10 bases in the middle. This CDR3 comprises 15 residues. Germline V gene sequence: CDR1 LGHDT, CDR2 YNNKEL (reference sequence). This TCR was recovered from a man aged 40-49 years with acute or convalescent COVID-19. The rearrangement uses TRBV3-1 (or the pseudogene TRBV3-2) and TRBJ2-3, with D possibly TRBD2 on 5 matching bases. Sequenced: peripheral blood. The CDR3 coding sequence is TGTGCCAGCAGCCAACGTAGCGCGGGCACAGATACGCAGTATTTT. Encoded protein: CASSQRSAGTDTQYF.